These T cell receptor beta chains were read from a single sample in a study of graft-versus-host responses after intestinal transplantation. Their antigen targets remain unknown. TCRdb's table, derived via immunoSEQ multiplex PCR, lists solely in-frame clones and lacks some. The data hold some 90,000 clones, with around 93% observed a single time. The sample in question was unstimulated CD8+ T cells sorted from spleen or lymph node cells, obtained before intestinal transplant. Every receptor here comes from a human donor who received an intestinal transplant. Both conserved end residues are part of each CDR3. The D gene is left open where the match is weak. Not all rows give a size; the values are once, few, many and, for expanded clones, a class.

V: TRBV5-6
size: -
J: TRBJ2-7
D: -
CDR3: CASSLEGWTVVTEQYF
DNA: TGTGCCAGCAGCTTGGAGGGTTGGACAGTCGTAACCGAGCAGTACTTC

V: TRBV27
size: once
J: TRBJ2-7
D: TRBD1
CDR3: CASSPRGQGSYEQYF
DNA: TGTGCCAGCAGTCCCCGGGGACAGGGCTCCTACGAGCAGTACTTC

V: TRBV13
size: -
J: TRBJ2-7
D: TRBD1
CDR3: CASSRQGYEQYF
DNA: TGTGCCAGCAGCAGACAGGGGTACGAGCAGTACTTC

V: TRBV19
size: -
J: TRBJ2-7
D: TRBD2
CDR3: CASSHGTSGLYEQYF
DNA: TGTGCCAGTAGCCATGGGACTAGCGGCCTCTACGAGCAGTACTTC

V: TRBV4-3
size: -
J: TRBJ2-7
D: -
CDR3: CASSQRQAYEQYF
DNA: TGCGCCAGCAGCCAAAGACAGGCCTACGAGCAGTACTTC

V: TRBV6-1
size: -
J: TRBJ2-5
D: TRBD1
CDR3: CASSEAGGTGQETQYF
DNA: TGTGCCAGCAGTGAAGCGGGAGGGACAGGGCAAGAGACCCAGTACTTC

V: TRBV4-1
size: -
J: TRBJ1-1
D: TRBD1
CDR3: CASSQVQGANTEAFF
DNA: TGCGCCAGCAGCCAAGTTCAGGGGGCGAATACTGAAGCTTTCTTT

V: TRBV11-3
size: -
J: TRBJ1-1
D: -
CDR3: CASSLAGSNTEAFF
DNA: TGTGCCAGCAGCTTAGCAGGGTCGAACACTGAAGCTTTCTTT

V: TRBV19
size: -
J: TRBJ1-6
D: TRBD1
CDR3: CASSNLDRGNNSPLHF
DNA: TGTGCCAGTAGTAACCTAGACAGGGGGAATAATTCACCCCTCCACTTT

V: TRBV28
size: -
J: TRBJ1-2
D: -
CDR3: CASSFRGEHYGYTF
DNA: TGTGCCAGCAGTTTTCGTGGAGAGCACTATGGCTACACCTTC

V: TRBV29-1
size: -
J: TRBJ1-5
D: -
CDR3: CSVGGINQPQHF
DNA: TGCAGCGTTGGAGGGATCAATCAGCCCCAGCATTTT

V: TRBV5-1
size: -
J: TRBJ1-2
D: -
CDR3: CASSLFSYSRFYGYTF
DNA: TGCGCCAGCAGCTTGTTCTCGTACAGCCGCTTCTATGGCTACACCTTC

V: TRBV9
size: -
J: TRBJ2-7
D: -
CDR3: CASSGGARTEQYF
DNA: TGTGCCAGCAGCGGTGGGGCCAGGACCGAGCAGTACTTC

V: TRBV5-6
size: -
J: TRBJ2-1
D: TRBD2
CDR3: CASSFLLAGAYNEQFF
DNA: TGTGCCAGCAGCTTTTTACTAGCGGGAGCATACAATGAGCAGTTCTTC

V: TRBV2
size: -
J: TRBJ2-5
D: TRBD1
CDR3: CASRTGEQETQYF
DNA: TGTGCCAGCAGGACAGGGGAGCAAGAGACCCAGTACTTC

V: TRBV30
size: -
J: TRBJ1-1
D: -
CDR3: CAWFGIGGDTEAFF
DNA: TGTGCCTGGTTTGGTATTGGGGGGGACACTGAAGCTTTCTTT

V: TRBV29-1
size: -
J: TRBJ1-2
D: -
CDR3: CSVDRAANYGYTF
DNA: TGCAGCGTTGACAGGGCAGCTAACTATGGCTACACCTTC